Sequencing of this T cell receptor (beta chain) was carried out in a study of blood T cell repertoires in COVID-19. Study-wide context: Samples of COVID-19 (acute and convalescent) were obtained from the United States, Italy and Spain. The analysed material was cDNA or gDNA that came from T cells, B-cell-depleted T cells, or PBMCs.

The CDR3 has 15 amino acids. With V trimmed by 7 bases and J by 8 bases, 13 bases remained unmatched. CDR1 is MDHEN and CDR2 is SYDVKM in the germline V gene. In the original workflow: Estimation of nucleated cell counts was performed using reference gene primer amplification. Sequenced by immunoSEQ multiplex PCR; TCRdb stores in-frame clones only, minus some. Clone size and the V and J calls come from that table; the DNA yielded D and trimming. The sample has tens of thousands of clones; approximately 78% are singletons. The clonotype was recovered from a middle-aged man with active or convalescent COVID-19. The J gene is TRBJ1-2, the V gene TRBV28; 10 nucleotides line up with TRBD1. Sequenced material: peripheral blood. The CDR3 region has the DNA TGTGCCAGCATCCTAGGACAGGGGGGCGAAGGAGGCTACACCTTC. Protein: CASILGQGGEGGYTF.